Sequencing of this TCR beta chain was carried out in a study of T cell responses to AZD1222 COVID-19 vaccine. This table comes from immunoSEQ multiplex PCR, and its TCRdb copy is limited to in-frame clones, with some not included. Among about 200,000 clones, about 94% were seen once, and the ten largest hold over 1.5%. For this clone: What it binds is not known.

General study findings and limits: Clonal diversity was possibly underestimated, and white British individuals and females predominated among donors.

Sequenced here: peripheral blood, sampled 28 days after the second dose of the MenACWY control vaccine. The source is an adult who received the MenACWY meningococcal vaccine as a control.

This CDR3 reads CASSLLQGNEKLFF. The DNA for the CDR3 is TGTGCCAGCAGTTTGCTGCAGGGGAATGAAAAACTGTTTTTT. This chain joins TRBV28 and TRBJ1-4, with a tentative D call TRBD1 (6 bases). The CDR3 loop spans 14 amino acids. Trimming took 3 bases from V and 5 from J, leaving 10 bases between them. Germline CDR1 reads MDHEN; CDR2 reads SYDVKM.